The 16 T cell receptor beta chains reported below all come from one sample, sequenced in a study of T cell changes during pregnancy in multiple sclerosis. Produced via immunoSEQ multiplex PCR; TCRdb's table is partial and in-frame only. Here the sample spans about 52,000 clones, around nine tenths being singletons. This specimen consisted of CD4+ T cells from peripheral blood mononuclear cells, obtained before pregnancy. Receptors were obtained from a female donor with multiple sclerosis, enrolled in a pregnancy study.

The rearrangement uses TRBV7-7 and TRBJ2-2; 9 bases are a match to TRBD2. Germline CDR1 SSHAT, CDR2 FNYEAQ (reference sequence). Losses at the gene ends were 6 bases for V and 5 bases for J; bases not matched to a gene: 22. This CDR3 contains 20 residues. CDR3 loop: CASSPRFLWREGLGTGELFF. CDR3 nucleotide sequence: TGTGCCAGCAGTCCGAGGTTTTTGTGGCGGGAGGGCCTCGGGACCGGGGAGCTGTTTTTT.

This rearrangement joins TRBV5-1 to TRBJ2-5; 7 bases are shared with TRBD2. Germline CDR1 reads SGHRS; CDR2 reads YFSETQ. The V segment lost 0 bases and the J segment 4 bases; nucleotides outside the gene matches: 9. The CDR3 covers 16 residues. The CDR3 here is CASSLEGRGEGETQYF. The CDR3 region has the DNA TGCGCCAGCAGCTTGGAGGGACGGGGGGAAGGAGAGACCCAGTACTTC.

The chain combines TRBV5-4 with TRBJ2-7; D is perhaps TRBD1 (6 bases). This CDR3 spans 13 amino acids. Per the germline V gene, CDR1 is SGHNT and CDR2 is YYREEE (reference sequence). The V end was cut by 3 bases, the J end by 2 bases, with 9 bases between. The CDR3: CASSYGQTYEQYF. The CDR3 DNA reads TGTGCCAGCAGCTACGGACAGACCTACGAGCAGTACTTC.

This clone appeared a few times. The V call is TRBV7-6, the J call TRBJ1-1; possible D gene TRBD1, 6 bases. The CDR3 contains 15 residues. V gave up 5 bases and J gave up 1 base, with 14 bases separating them. In germline, CDR1 is SGHVS, CDR2 FNYEAQ. The CDR3 loop reads CASSGTGHRNTEAFF. CDR3 bases: TGTGCCAGCAGCGGTACGGGACACAGGAACACTGAAGCTTTCTTT.

The chain has TRBV6-1 and TRBJ2-5; 11 nucleotides agree with TRBD2. The V segment lost 11 bases and the J segment 5 bases; nucleotides outside the gene matches: 4. The germline V gene has CDR1 MNHNS and CDR2 SASEGT. The CDR3 loop spans 12 amino acids. This CDR3 is CACTSGSETQYF. For the CDR3, the DNA is TGTGCCTGCACTAGCGGGAGCGAGACCCAGTACTTC.

The chain links TRBV21-1 to TRBJ2-2; the table's D call of TRBD2 was not tested on the DNA. TRBV21-1 represents a pseudogene. The CDR3 sequence is 14 residues long. The CDR3 spells CPIRGRARGGELFF. In DNA form, the CDR3 reads TGCCCCATTCGGGGCAGGGCGCGGGGCGGGGAGCTGTTTTTT.

V and J are TRBV11-3 and TRBJ2-7; TRBD2 might be the D (6 bases). The CDR3 has 16 amino acids. Germline V gene sequence: CDR1 SGHNT, CDR2 YENEEA. V was clipped by 5 bases and J by 7 bases, with 24 bases between them. Written as DNA, the CDR3 is TGTGCCAGCAGCCCTAAAGGAGCGGGTGCGGATCAAGAGCAGTACTTC. Its protein is CASSPKGAGADQEQYF.

A few counts support this clone. The rearrangement joins TRBV5-6 to TRBJ2-1; weak D call: TRBD2 (5 bases). Germline V gives CDR1 SGHDT, CDR2 YYEEEE. V lost 1 base and J lost 10, with 12 bases in between. This CDR3 contains 13 residues. The CDR3 DNA reads TGTGCCAGCAGCTTGCAGCGGAAGAGGGAGCAGTTCTTC. It is translated as CASSLQRKREQFF.

The DNA for the CDR3 is TGTGCCAGCAGCCCTGGGGCTAGCGGGCCCACAGGGCAGTTCTTC. This encodes CASSPGASGPTGQFF. V and J are TRBV7-2 and TRBJ2-1, with 8 nucleotides matching TRBD2. The CDR3 runs 15 residues. In germline, CDR1 is SGHTA, CDR2 FQGNSA. With V trimmed by 5 bases and J by 12 bases, 15 bases remained unmatched.

This chain connects TRBV6-6 to TRBJ1-5; the D is unclear. V was clipped by 8 bases and J by 3 bases, with 17 bases between them. CDR3 length equals 15 residues. Germline V gives CDR1 MNHNY, CDR2 SVGAGI (reference sequence). The CDR3 coding sequence is TGTGCCAGCTCCCGAGGGCGCCAGCTCAATCAGCCCCAGCATTTT. It translates to CASSRGRQLNQPQHF.

The rearrangement links TRBV10-3 to TRBJ1-1; possible D gene TRBD1, 5 bases. CDR3 length: 12 residues. The V end lost 0 bases, the J end lost 10 bases, and 9 bases lay between the germline ends. Per the germline V gene, CDR1 is ENHRY and CDR2 is SYGVKD. In DNA, the CDR3 is TGTGCCATCAGTGAGTCGGGGCTTGGAGCTTTCTTT. Encoded protein: CAISESGLGAFF.

This sequence joins TRBV27 and TRBJ2-7; D gene unclear. Germline-derived CDR1 and CDR2 are MNHEY and SMNVEV (reference sequence). The CDR3 is 13 amino acids. V shed 0 bases and J shed 2 bases, with 5 bases lying between them. DNA for the CDR3: TGTGCCAGCAGTTTATCTGGCCCCTACGAGCAGTACTTC. Encoded protein: CASSLSGPYEQYF.

The J gene is TRBJ2-1, the V gene TRBV11-1; TRBD2 matches at 8 bases. From germline, CDR1 is SGHAT and CDR2 FQDESV (reference sequence). Trimming took 5 bases from V and 2 from J; bases not matched to a gene: 5. This CDR3 comprises 15 residues. The CDR3 coding sequence is TGTGCCAGCAGCGGAGCGGGAGCCACCTACAATGAGCAGTTCTTC. It specifies CASSGAGATYNEQFF.

The chain recombines TRBV5-1 with TRBJ2-2; 11 bases agree with TRBD2. CDR1 and CDR2 from the germline V gene are SGHRS and YFSETQ. V was clipped by 4 bases and J by 3 bases; unmatched bases: 5. This CDR3 spans 16 amino acids. CDR3 residues: CASSELAGVDTGELFF. CDR3 bases: TGCGCCAGCAGCGAACTAGCGGGAGTTGACACCGGGGAGCTGTTTTTT.

This clone was seen a single time. This chain joins TRBV5-5 and TRBJ2-3, with TRBD2 identical over 8 bases. J lost 0 bases, V lost 0 bases, and 3 bases had no gene match. Germline V CDR1 and CDR2: SGHKS, YYEKEE (reference sequence). The CDR3 has 16 amino acids. CDR3 nucleotides: TGTGCCAGCAGCTTGGCACTAGCGGCTAGCACAGATACGCAGTATTTT. It is translated as CASSLALAASTDTQYF. The complete variable domain, with remaining parts taken from reference TRBV5-5 and TRBJ2-3, reads DAGVTQSPTHLIKTRGQQVTLRCSPISGHKSVSWYQQVLGQGPQFIFQYYEKEERGRGNFPDRFSARQFPNYSSELNVNALLLGDSALYLCASSLALAASTDTQYFGPGTRLTVL.

The CDR3 is CASSQENFRQRYGYTF. The CDR3 region has the DNA TGTGCCAGCAGCCAAGAAAATTTCCGACAGCGCTATGGCTACACCTTC. The chain employs TRBV14 and TRBJ1-2; a possible D gene is TRBD1 (5 bases). Germline V gives CDR1 SGHDN, CDR2 FVKESK. The CDR3 sequence is 16 residues long. V lost 0 bases to trimming and J lost 4 bases, with 15 bases between them.